The clone carrying this TCR beta chain was seen just once. Its antigen is unidentified. The data derive from a study of shared clonotypes between healthy human individuals. Study overall: CD8 memory received one plate per donor, CD8 naive two, CD4 memory three and CD4 naive three.

Overall study results and limits: Non-shared clonotypes showed lower generation probabilities than clonotypes common to all four donors.

Clones were sequenced by immunoSEQ multiplex PCR, and TCRdb holds only the in-frame ones, with some missing. The table has over 2 million clones, about 95% seen once. Terminally differentiated effector memory CD45RA+ cells were excluded from the naive CD8 cells, which were CD45RO-negative and positively selected for CCR7. The germline V gene encodes CDR1 SGHTA and CDR2 FQGTGA. CDR3 size: 17 residues. V lost 6 bases, J lost 3 bases, and 11 bases stayed unmatched. Source material: naive CD8+ T cells sorted from blood. This receptor was obtained from a man aged 18 to 29 in good health. This rearrangement joins TRBV7-3 to TRBJ1-6; 7 bases are a match to TRBD1. The CDR3 here is CASSKKTGLDYNSPLHF. CDR3 sequence (DNA): TGTGCCAGCAGTAAAAAGACAGGGCTCGACTATAATTCACCCCTCCACTTT.